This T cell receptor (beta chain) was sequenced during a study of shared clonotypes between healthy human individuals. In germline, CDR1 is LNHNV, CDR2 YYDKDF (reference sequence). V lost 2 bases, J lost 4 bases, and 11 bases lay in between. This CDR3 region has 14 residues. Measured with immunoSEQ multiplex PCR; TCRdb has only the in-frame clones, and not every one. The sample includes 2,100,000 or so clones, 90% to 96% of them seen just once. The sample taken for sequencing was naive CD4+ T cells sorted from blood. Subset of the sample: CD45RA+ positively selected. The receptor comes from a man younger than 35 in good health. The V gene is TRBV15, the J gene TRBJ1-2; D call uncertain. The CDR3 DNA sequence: TGTGCCACCAGCAGACAGACCCAGGCCTATGGCTACACCTTC. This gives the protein CATSRQTQAYGYTF.